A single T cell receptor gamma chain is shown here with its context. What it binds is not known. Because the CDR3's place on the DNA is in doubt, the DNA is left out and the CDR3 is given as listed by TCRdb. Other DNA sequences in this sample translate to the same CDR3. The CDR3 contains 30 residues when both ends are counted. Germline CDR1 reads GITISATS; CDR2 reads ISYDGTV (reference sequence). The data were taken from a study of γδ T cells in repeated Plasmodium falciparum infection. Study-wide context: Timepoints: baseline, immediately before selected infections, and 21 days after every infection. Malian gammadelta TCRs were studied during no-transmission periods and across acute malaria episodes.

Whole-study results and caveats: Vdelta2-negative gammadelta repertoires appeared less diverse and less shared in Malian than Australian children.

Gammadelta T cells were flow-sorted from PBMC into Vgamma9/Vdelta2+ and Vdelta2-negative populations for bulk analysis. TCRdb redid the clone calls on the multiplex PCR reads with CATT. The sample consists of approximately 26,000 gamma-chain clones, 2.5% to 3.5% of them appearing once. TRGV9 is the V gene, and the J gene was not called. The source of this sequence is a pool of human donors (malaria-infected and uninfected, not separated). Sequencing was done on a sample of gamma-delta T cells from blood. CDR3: CALWEQGLRNSLAVEQHLLSQVSIGRIQHF.